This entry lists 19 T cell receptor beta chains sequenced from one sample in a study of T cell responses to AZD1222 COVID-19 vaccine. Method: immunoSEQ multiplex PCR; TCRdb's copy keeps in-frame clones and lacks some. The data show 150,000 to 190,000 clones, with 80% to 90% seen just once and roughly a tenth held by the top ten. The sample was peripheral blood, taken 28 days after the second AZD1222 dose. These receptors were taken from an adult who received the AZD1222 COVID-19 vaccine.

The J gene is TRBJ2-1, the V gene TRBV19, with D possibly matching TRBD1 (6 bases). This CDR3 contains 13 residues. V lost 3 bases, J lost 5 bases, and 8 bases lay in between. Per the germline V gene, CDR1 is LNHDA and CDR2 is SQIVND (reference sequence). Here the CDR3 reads CASSIRTDNEQFF. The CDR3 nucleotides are TGTGCCAGTAGTATTAGGACAGACAATGAGCAGTTCTTC.

CDR3 amino acids: CASSVGQLADTDTQYF. The CDR3 DNA reads as TGTGCCAGCAGTGTAGGACAGCTAGCTGACACAGATACGCAGTATTTT. The chain combines TRBV6-1 with TRBJ2-3; D perhaps matches TRBD1 (6 bases). This CDR3 comprises 16 residues. Germline CDR1 is MNHNS and CDR2 is SASEGT. The V end was cut by 4 bases, the J end by 2 bases, with 16 bases between.

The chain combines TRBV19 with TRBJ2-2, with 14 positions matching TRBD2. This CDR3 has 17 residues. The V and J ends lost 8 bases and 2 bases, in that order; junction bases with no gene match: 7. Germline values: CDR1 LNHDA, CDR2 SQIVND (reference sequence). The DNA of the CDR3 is TGTGCCAGTCGGAGGACTAGCGGGAGGAAAAACACCGGGGAGCTGTTTTTT. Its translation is CASRRTSGRKNTGELFF.

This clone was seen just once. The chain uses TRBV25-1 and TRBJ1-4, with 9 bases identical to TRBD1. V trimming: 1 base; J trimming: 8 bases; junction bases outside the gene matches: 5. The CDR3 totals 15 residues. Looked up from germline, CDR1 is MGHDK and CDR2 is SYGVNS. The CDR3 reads CASSELGTGSEKLFF. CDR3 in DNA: TGTGCCAGCAGTGAATTGGGGACAGGGAGCGAAAAACTGTTTTTT.

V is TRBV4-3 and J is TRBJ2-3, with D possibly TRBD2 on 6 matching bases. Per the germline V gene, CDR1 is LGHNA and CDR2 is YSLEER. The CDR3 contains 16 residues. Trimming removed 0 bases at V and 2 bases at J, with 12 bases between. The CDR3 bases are TGCGCCAGCAGCCAAGATGGGGGGACTCTCACAGATACGCAGTATTTT. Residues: CASSQDGGTLTDTQYF.

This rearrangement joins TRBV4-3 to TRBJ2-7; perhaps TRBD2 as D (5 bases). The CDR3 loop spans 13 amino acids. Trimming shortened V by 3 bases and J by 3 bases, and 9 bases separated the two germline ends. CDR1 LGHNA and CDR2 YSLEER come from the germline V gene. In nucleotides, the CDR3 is TGCGCCAGCAGCCAGGCGGCGGGCTACGAGCAGTACTTC. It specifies CASSQAAGYEQYF.

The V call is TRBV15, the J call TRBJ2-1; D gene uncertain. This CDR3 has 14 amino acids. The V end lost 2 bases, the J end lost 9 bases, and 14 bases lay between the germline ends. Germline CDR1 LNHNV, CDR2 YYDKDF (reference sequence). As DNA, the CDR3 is TGTGCCACCAGCAGATCATCGGGCTCCGGTGAGCAGTTCTTC. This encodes CATSRSSGSGEQFF.

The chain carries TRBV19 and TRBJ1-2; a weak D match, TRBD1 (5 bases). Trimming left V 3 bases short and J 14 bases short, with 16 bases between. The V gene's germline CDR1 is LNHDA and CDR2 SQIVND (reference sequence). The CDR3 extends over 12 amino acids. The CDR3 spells CASSIWGSRVTF. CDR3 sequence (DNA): TGTGCCAGTAGTATCTGGGGTTCCAGGGTAACCTTC.

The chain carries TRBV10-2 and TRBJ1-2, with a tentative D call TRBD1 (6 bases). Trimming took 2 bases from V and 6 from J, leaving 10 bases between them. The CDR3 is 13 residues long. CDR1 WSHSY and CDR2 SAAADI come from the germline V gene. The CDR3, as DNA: TGCGCCAGCAGTGAGATGGCAGGGGATGGCTACACCTTC. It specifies CASSEMAGDGYTF.

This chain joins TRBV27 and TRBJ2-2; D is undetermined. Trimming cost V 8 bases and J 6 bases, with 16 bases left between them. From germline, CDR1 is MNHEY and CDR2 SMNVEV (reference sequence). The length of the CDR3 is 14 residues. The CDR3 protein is CASGPLSLPGELFF. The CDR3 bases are TGTGCCAGCGGACCCCTTAGCCTCCCCGGGGAGCTGTTTTTT.

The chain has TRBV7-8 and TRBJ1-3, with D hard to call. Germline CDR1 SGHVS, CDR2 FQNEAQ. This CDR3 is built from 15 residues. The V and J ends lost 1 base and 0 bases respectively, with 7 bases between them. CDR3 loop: CASSLEALSGNTIYF. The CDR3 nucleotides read TGTGCCAGCAGCTTAGAAGCCCTCTCTGGAAACACCATATATTTT.

The CDR3 loop is CASSIRQGPGELFF. In DNA, the CDR3 is TGTGCCAGCAGCATAAGACAGGGTCCCGGGGAGCTGTTTTTT. The chain combines TRBV7-8 with TRBJ2-2, with TRBD1 matching 7 bases. V lost 5 bases and J lost 6; bases outside the gene matches: 6. This CDR3 comprises 14 residues. Germline V gene lookup returns CDR1 SGHVS and CDR2 FQNEAQ. Using reference TRBV7-8 and TRBJ2-2 for the parts outside the CDR3, the full variable domain is GAGVSQSPRYKVAKRGQDVALRCDPISGHVSLFWYQQALGQGPEFLTYFQNEAQLDKSGLPSDRFFAERPEGSVSTLKIQRTQQEDSAVYLCASSIRQGPGELFFGEGSRLTVL.

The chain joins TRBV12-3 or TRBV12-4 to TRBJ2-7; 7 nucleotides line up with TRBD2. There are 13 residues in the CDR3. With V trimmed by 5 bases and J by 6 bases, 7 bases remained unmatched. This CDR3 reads CASSPGVAGEQYF. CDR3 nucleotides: TGTGCCAGCAGTCCCGGGGTAGCGGGCGAGCAGTACTTC.

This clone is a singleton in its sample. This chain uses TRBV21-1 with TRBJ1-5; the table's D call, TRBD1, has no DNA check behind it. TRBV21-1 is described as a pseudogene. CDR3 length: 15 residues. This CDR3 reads CASSKAGDGNQPQHF. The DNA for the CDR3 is TGTGCCAGCAGCAAAGCAGGGGATGGGAATCAGCCCCAGCATTTT.

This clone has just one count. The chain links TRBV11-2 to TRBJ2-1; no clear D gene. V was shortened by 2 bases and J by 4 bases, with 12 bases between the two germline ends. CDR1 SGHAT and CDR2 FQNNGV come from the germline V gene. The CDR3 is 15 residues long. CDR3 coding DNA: TGTGCCAGCAGCTTATTTATTTTCCAATACAATGAGCAGTTCTTC. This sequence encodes CASSLFIFQYNEQFF.

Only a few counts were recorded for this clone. Written as DNA, the CDR3 is TGTGCCACCAGTGAGGGGGCAGGGGGCGAGGAGACCCAGTACTTC. This codes for CATSEGAGGEETQYF. The genes are TRBV24-1 and TRBJ2-5; TRBD1 matches at 8 bases. Germline CDR1 and CDR2: KGHDR and SFDVKD. This CDR3 spans 15 amino acids. V shed 4 bases, J shed 5 bases, and the junction held 8 bases outside the gene matches.

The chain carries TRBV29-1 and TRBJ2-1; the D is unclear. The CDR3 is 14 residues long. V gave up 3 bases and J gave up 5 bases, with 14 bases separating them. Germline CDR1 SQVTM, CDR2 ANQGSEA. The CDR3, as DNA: TGCAGCGTTGAGGGTACGACCAGGAACAATGAGCAGTTCTTC. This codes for CSVEGTTRNNEQFF.

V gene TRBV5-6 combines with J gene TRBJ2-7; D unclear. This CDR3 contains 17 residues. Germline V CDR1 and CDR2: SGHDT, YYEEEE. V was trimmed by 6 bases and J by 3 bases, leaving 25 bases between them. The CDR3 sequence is CASTLFAERLGIYEQYF. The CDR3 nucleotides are TGTGCCAGCACCCTTTTTGCCGAGAGACTGGGAATCTACGAGCAGTACTTC.

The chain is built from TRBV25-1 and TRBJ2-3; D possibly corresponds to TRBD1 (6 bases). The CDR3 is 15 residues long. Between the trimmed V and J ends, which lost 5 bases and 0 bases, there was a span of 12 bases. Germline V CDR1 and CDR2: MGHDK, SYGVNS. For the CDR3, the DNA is TGTGCCAGCAGTCGAAGGACAGTGAGCACAGATACGCAGTATTTT. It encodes CASSRRTVSTDTQYF. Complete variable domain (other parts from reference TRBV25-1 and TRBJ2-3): EADIYQTPRYLVIGTGKKITLECSQTMGHDKMYWYQQDPGMELHLIHYSYGVNSTEKGDLSSESTVSRIRTEHFPLTLESARPSHTSQYLCASSRRTVSTDTQYFGPGTRLTVL.